Listed below are T cell receptor beta chains from one sample, sequenced in a study of T cell responses to AZD1222 COVID-19 vaccine. Libraries were prepared by immunoSEQ multiplex PCR; TCRdb keeps only in-frame clonotypes and omits some of them. The top ten hold around 20% of the sample, which has some 86,000 clones, about 78% seen once. This specimen consisted of peripheral blood, obtained on day 0 of AZD1222 vaccination. The receptor source for this set is an adult in good health. Each CDR3 is given with its conserved first and last residue. Fields, in order: D gene, clone size, J gene, V gene, CDR3 DNA, CDR3 protein. A D gene is named only where the DNA matches it firmly. Not all rows give a size; the values are once, few, many and, for expanded clones, a class.

. | . | TRBJ2-3 | TRBV5-6 | TGTGCCAGCAGCTTACAGATTACAGATACGCAGTATTTT | CASSLQITDTQYF
TRBD2 | . | TRBJ2-7 | TRBV27 | TGTGCCAGCAGTTCAACCGGGACTAGCGGGACCCTTTACGAGCAGTACTTC | CASSSTGTSGTLYEQYF
TRBD2 | . | TRBJ2-3 | TRBV5-1 | TGCGCCAGCAGCTTGGCCGGGACTAGCGGGAGCGTAATGAGAGATACGCAGTATTTT | CASSLAGTSGSVMRDTQYF
. | few | TRBJ1-4 | TRBV30 | TGTGCCTGGAGTGTATCCCAGGAAAAACTGTTTTTT | CAWSVSQEKLFF
. | few | TRBJ1-1 | TRBV19 | TGTGCCAGTAGTACCGCCCAGAACACTGAAGCTTTCTTT | CASSTAQNTEAFF
. | . | TRBJ1-3 | TRBV29-1 | TGCAGCGTTGGTAAAGATACTGGAAACACCATATATTTT | CSVGKDTGNTIYF
. | . | TRBJ1-1 | TRBV5-6 | TGTGCCAGCAGCTTGACAGGTCGCAAGAGTGAAGCTTTCTTT | CASSLTGRKSEAFF
. | once | TRBJ2-7 | TRBV5-1 | TGCGCCAGCAGCTTGGTTTCAACAGGGATTAAAGACGAGCAGTACTTC | CASSLVSTGIKDEQYF
TRBD1 | . | TRBJ2-5 | TRBV6-5 | TGTGCCAGCACCCTGGACAGGGGCCAAGAGACCCAGTACTTC | CASTLDRGQETQYF
. | once | TRBJ2-1 | TRBV19 | TGTGCCAGTGGGGGGTATGAGCAGTTCTTC | CASGGYEQFF
TRBD2 | . | TRBJ2-1 | TRBV4-1 | TGCGCCAGCAGCCACTTAGCGGGAGCAGGGTACAATGAGCAGTTCTTC | CASSHLAGAGYNEQFF